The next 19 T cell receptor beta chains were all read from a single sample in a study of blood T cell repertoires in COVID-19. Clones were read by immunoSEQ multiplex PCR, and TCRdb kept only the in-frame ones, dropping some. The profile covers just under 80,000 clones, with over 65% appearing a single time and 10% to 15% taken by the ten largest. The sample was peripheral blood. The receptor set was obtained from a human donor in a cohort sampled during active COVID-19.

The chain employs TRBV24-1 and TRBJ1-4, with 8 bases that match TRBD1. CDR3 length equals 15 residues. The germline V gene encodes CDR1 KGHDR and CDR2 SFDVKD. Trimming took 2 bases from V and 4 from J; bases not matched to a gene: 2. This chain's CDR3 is CATSDSGTGNEKLFF. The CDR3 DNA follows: TGTGCCACCAGTGATTCCGGGACAGGTAATGAAAAACTGTTTTTT.

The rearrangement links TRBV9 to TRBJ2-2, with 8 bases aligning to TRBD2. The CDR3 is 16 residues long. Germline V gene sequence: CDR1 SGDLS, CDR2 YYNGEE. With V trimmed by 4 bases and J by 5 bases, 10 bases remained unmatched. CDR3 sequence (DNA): TGTGCCAGCAGCCCCCGGGGGGGGACTGAAACCGGGGAGCTGTTTTTT. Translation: CASSPRGGTETGELFF.

CDR3 nucleotides: TGTGCCAGCAGTGAGAGGGCCTACAGGGGATCCACTGAAGCTTTCTTT. It yields the protein CASSERAYRGSTEAFF. V usage is TRBV6-1 and J usage is TRBJ1-1; 7 bases agree with TRBD1. Trimming at V came to 3 bases and at J to 4 bases, leaving 11 bases not matched to a gene. From germline, CDR1 is MNHNS and CDR2 SASEGT. This CDR3 spans 16 amino acids.

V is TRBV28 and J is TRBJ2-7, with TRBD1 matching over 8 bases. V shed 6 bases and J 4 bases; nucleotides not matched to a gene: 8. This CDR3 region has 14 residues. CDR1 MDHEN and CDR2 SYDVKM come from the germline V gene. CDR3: CASSQGATGYEQYF. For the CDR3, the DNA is TGTGCCAGCAGCCAGGGGGCGACGGGATACGAGCAGTACTTC.

The CDR3 nucleotides are TGTGCCAGCAGTTCAGGGGCCAAAATTGGCAATCAGCCCCAGCATTTT. It encodes CASSSGAKIGNQPQHF. This chain links TRBV28 with TRBJ1-5, with TRBD1 as a possible D gene (6 bases). CDR1 is MDHEN, CDR2 SYDVKM, per germline. The V end lost 4 bases, the J end lost 2 bases, and 15 bases lay between the germline ends. This CDR3 region has 16 residues. The entire variable domain, with the rest obtained from reference TRBV28 and TRBJ1-5, is as follows: DVKVTQSSRYLVKRTGEKVFLECVQDMDHENMFWYRQDPGLGLRLIYFSYDVKMKEKGDIPEGYSVSREKKERFSLILESASTNQTSMYLCASSSGAKIGNQPQHFGDGTRLSIL.

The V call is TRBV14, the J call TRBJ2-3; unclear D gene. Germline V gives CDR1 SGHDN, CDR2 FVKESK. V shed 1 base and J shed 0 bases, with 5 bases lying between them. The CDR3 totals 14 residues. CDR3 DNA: TGTGCCAGCAGCCAAGTCTATAGCACAGATACGCAGTATTTT. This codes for CASSQVYSTDTQYF.

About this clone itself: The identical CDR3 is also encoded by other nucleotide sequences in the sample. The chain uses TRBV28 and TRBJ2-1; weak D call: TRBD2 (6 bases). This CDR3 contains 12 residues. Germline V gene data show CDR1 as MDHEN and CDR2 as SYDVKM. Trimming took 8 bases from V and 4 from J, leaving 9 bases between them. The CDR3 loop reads CASRGLYNEQFF. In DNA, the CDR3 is TGTGCCAGCCGGGGGTTATACAATGAGCAGTTCTTC. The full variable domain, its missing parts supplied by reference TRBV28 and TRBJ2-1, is DVKVTQSSRYLVKRTGEKVFLECVQDMDHENMFWYRQDPGLGLRLIYFSYDVKMKEKGDIPEGYSVSREKKERFSLILESASTNQTSMYLCASRGLYNEQFFGPGTRLTVL.

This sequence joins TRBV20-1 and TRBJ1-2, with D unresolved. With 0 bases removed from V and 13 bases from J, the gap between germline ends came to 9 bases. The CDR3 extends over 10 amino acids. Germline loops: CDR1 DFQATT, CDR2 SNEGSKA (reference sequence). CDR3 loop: CSARDAESTF. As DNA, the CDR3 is TGCAGTGCTAGAGATGCGGAGAGCACCTTC.

CDR3 sequence reads: CASSPGTATYEQYF. The CDR3 DNA reads as TGTGCCAGCAGCCCCGGGACAGCTACCTACGAGCAGTACTTC. The V call is TRBV7-9, the J call TRBJ2-7; 7 bases are a match to TRBD1. CDR3 length equals 14 residues. Germline V gene lookup returns CDR1 SEHNR and CDR2 FQNEAQ (reference sequence). The V gene end was trimmed by 5 bases and the J gene end by 2 bases; junction bases not matched to a gene: 6.

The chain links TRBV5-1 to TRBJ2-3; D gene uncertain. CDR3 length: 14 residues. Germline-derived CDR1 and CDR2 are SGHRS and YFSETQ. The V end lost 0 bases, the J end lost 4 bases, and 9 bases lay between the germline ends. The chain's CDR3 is CASSLVPTADTQYF. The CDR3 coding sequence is TGCGCCAGCAGCTTGGTTCCCACAGCAGATACGCAGTATTTT.

The CDR3: CASSRTDNYGYTF. The CDR3 nucleotides are TGTGCCAGCAGCCGGACAGATAACTATGGCTACACCTTC. V is TRBV27 and J is TRBJ1-2, with a tentative D call TRBD1 (6 bases). Trimming removed 6 bases from V and 1 base from J, with 9 bases in between. CDR1 and CDR2 from the germline V gene are MNHEY and SMNVEV (reference sequence). The CDR3 spans 13 residues.

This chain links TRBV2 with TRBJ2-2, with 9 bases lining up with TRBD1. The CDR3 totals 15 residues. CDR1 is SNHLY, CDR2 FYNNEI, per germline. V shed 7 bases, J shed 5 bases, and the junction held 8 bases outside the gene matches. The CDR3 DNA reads TGTGCCAGCACTCCGGGACAGGGACAAACCGGGGAGCTGTTTTTT. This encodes CASTPGQGQTGELFF.

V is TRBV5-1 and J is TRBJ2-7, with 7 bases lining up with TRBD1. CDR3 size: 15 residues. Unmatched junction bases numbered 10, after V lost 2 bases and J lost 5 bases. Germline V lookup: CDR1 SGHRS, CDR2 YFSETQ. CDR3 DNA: TGCGCCAGCAGCTTCACAGGGGCCTCGCGGGACGAGCAGTACTTC. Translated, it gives CASSFTGASRDEQYF.

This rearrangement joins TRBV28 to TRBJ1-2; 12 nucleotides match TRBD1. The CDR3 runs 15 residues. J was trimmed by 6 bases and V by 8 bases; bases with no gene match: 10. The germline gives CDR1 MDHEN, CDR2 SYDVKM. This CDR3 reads CASAGQGATGHGYTF. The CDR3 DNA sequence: TGTGCCAGCGCGGGACAGGGGGCGACCGGGCATGGCTACACCTTC.

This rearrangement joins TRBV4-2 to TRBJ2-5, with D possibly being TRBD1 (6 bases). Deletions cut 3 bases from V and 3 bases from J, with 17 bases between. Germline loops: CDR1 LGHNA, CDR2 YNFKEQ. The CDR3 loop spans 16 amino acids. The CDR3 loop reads CASSHCRDTRKETQYF. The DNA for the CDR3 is TGTGCCAGCAGCCATTGCCGGGACACCCGAAAAGAGACCCAGTACTTC.

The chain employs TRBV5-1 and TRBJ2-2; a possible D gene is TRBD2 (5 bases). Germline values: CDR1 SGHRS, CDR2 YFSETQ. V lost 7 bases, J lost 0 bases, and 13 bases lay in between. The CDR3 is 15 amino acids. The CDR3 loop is CASHGSLANTGELFF. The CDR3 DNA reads TGCGCCAGCCATGGGAGCCTGGCGAACACCGGGGAGCTGTTTTTT.

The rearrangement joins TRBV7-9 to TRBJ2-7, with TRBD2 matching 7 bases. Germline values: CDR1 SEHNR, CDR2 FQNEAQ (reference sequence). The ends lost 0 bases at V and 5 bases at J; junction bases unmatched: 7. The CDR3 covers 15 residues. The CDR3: CASSLAGIAGHEQYF. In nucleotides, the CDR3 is TGTGCCAGCAGCTTAGCGGGGATAGCGGGCCACGAGCAGTACTTC.

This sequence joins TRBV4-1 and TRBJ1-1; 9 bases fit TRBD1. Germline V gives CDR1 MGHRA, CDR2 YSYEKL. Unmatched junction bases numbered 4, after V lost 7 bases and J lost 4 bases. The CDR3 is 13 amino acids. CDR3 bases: TGCGCCAGCAACGACAGGGGGGGCACTGAAGCTTTCTTT. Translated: CASNDRGGTEAFF.

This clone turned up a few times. Here the CDR3 DNA reads TGTGCCAGCAGTTTACCGGTTAGTAGCAATCAGCCCCAGCATTTT. Protein: CASSLPVSSNQPQHF. This chain links TRBV28 with TRBJ1-5; the D is unclear. The CDR3 contains 15 residues. In germline, CDR1 is MDHEN, CDR2 SYDVKM. Trimming took off 2 bases at V and 0 bases at J, with 8 bases between the two ends.